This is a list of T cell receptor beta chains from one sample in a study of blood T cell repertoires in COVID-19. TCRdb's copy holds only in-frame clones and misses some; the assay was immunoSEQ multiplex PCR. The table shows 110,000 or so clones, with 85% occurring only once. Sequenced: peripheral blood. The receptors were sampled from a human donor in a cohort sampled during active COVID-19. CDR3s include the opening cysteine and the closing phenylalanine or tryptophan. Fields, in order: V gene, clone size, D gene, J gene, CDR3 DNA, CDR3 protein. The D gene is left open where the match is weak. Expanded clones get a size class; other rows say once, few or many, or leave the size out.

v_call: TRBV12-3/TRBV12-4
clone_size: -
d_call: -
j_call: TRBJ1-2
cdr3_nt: TGTGCCAGCAGTTCCCAGGGGTATGGCTACACCTTC
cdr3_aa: CASSSQGYGYTF

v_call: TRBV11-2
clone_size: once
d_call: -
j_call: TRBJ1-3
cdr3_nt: TGTGCCAGCAGCTCGACAGTACTTTCTGGAAACACCATATATTTT
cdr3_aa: CASSSTVLSGNTIYF

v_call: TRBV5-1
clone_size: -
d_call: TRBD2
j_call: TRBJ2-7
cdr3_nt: TGCGCCAGCAGCTTTGGACTAGCGGGTCAGTCCTACGAGCAGTACTTC
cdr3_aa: CASSFGLAGQSYEQYF

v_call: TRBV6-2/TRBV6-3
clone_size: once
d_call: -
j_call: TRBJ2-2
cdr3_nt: TGTGCCAGCAGTTACACCACCTCCGGGAGAATGAGTAACACCGGGGAGCTGTTTTTT
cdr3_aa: CASSYTTSGRMSNTGELFF

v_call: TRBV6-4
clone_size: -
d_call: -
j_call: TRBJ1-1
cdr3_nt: TGTGCCAGCTCAAGGGAAGGGAGCACTGAAGCTTTCTTT
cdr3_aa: CASSREGSTEAFF

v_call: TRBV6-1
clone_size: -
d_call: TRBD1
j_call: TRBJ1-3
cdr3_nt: TGTGCCAGCAGTGAAACAGGGGGCGGAAACACCATATATTTT
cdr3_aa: CASSETGGGNTIYF

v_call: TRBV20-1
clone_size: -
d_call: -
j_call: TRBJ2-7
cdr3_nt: TGCAGTGCTAGTCGTAGAAAGTACGAGCAGTACTTC
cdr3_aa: CSASRRKYEQYF

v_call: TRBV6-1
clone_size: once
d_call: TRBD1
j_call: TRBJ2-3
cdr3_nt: TGTGCCAGCAGTGGACAGGGGGGCGCGTCTTCCACAGATACGCAGTATTTT
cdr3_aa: CASSGQGGASSTDTQYF

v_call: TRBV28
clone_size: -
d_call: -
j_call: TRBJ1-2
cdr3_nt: TGTGCCAGCAGTTCCGCGGGCAGAGCTAACTATGGCTACACCTTC
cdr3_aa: CASSSAGRANYGYTF

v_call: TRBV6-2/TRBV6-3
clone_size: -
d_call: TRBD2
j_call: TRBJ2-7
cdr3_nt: TGTGCCAGCAGTCCCCAGGGACTAGCGTACGAGCAGTACTTC
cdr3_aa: CASSPQGLAYEQYF

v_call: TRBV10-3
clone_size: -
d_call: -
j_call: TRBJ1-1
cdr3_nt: TGTGCCATCAGCCGGGTCGGGGACACTGAAGCTTTCTTT
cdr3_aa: CAISRVGDTEAFF

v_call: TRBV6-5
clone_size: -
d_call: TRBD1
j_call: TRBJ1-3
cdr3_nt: TGTGCCAGCAGGAGGGGGCTTCACTCTGGAAACACCATATATTTT
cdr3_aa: CASRRGLHSGNTIYF

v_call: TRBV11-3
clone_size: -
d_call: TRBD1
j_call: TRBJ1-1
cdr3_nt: TGTGCCAGCAGCTTAGGACAGGGGGCCACTGAAGCTTTCTTT
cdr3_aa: CASSLGQGATEAFF

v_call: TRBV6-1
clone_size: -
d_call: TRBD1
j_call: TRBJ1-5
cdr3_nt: TGTGCCAGCAGTGAAACCCAGGGGGTCGGTAGCAATCAGCCCCAGCATTTT
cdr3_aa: CASSETQGVGSNQPQHF

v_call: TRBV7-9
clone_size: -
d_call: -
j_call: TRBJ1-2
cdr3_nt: TGTGCCAGCAGCTTAGCTTCGGACACCCTCGCATCAAACTATGGCTACACCTTC
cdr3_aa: CASSLASDTLASNYGYTF

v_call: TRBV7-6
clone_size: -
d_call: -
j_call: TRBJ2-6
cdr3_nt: TGTGCCAGTGGAGCAGGGTCCTCTGGGGCCAACGTCCTGACTTTC
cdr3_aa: CASGAGSSGANVLTF

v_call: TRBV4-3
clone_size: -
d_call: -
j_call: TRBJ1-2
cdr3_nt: TGCGCCAGCAGCCAAGATTCTCTGTATGGCTACACCTTC
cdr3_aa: CASSQDSLYGYTF

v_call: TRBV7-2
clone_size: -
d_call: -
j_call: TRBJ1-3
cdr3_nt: TGTGCCAGCAGCTTAGGCGGGCTGGGAATGCGAAACACCATATATTTT
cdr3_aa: CASSLGGLGMRNTIYF

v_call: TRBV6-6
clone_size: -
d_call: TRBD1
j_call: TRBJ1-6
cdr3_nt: TGTGCCAGCACCAGAAGGGACAGGGGAATTTCACCCCTCCACTTT
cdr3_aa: CASTRRDRGISPLHF

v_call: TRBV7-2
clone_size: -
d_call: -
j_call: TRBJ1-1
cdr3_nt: TGTGCCAGCAGCTTAGGGACAGAGAACACTGAAGCTTTCTTT
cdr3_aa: CASSLGTENTEAFF

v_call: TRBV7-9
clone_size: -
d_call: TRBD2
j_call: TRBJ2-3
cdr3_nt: TGTGCCAGCAGCCCGCGGGGGGGCGACACAGATACGCAGTATTTT
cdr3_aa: CASSPRGGDTDTQYF

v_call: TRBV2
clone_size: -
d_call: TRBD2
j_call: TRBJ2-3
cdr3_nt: TGTGCCAGCAATAGCGGGGTAACAGATACGCAGTATTTT
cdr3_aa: CASNSGVTDTQYF

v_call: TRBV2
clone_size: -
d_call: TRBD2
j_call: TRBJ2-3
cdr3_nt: TGTGCCAGCAGTGAATTGCTAGCGGGACATGTTGGCACAGATACGCAGTATTTT
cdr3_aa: CASSELLAGHVGTDTQYF

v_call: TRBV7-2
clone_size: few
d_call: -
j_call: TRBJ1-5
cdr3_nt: TGTGCCAGCAGCTCCGGGACTCGCGATCAGCCCCAGCATTTT
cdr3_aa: CASSSGTRDQPQHF

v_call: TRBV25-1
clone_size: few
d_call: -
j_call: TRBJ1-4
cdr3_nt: TGTGCCAGCAGTGAAGGAGTAGGGGGAATGGAAAAACTGTTTTTT
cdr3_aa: CASSEGVGGMEKLFF

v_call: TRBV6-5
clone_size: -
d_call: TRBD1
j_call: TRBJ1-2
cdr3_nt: TGTGCCAGCAGTTACGTCGACAGGGGACGCTATGGCTACACCTTC
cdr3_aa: CASSYVDRGRYGYTF

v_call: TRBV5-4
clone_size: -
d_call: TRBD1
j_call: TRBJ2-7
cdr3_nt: TGTGCCAGCAGCTTAGCGGGACAGGGACCCTACGAGCAGTACTTC
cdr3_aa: CASSLAGQGPYEQYF

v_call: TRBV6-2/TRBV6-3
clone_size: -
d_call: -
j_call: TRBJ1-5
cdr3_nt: TGTGCCAGCAGTTACTTAGGGAGGTCGGATCAGCCCCAGCATTTT
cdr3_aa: CASSYLGRSDQPQHF

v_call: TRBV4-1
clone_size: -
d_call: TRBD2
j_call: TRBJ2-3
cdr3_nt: TGCGCCAGCAGCGCAAAGGGATCTAGCGGGGGGGCAGGAGATACGCAGTATTTT
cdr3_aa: CASSAKGSSGGAGDTQYF

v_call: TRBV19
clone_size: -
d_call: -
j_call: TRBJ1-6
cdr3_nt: TGTGCCAGTAGTATTTACCAGGGATCGCGGAATTCACCCCTCCACTTT
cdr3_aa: CASSIYQGSRNSPLHF

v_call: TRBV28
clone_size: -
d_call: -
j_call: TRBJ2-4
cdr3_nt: TGTGCCAGCAGTCCCCCGACGTTCGGAGACATTCAGTACTTC
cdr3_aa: CASSPPTFGDIQYF

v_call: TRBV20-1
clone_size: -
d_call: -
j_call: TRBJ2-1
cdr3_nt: TGCAGTGCTAGAGATGCGGATGAGCAGTTCTTC
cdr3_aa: CSARDADEQFF

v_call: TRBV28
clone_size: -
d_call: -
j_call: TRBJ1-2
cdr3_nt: TGTGCCAGCAGTCCAAACAGGCGACCTAACTATGGCTACACCTTC
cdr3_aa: CASSPNRRPNYGYTF

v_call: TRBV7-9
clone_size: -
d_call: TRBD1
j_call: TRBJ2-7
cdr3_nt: TGTGCCAGCAGCTTACCTACTTTTCGGACAGGGTTTAATTACGAGCAGTACTTC
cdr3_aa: CASSLPTFRTGFNYEQYF

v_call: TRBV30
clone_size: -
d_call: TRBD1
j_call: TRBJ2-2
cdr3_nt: TGTGCCTGTACAACAGGGGGCTTGAACACCGGGGAGCTGTTTTTT
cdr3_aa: CACTTGGLNTGELFF

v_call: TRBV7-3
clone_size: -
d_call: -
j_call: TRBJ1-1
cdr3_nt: TGTGCCAGCAGCTTATCCATGAACACTGAAGCTTTCTTT
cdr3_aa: CASSLSMNTEAFF

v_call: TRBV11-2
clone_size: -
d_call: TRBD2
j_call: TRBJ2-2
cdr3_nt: TGTGCCAGCAGCTTAGTAGGGACTAGCAAGAACACCGGGGAGCTGTTTTTT
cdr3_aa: CASSLVGTSKNTGELFF

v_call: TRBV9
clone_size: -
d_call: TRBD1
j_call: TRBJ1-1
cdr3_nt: TGTGCCAGCAGCGTATCGGCAGGGGGAGTTGAAGCTTTCTTT
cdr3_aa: CASSVSAGGVEAFF

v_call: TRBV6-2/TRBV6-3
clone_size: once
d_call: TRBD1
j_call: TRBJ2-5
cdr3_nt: TGTGCCAGCAGTTACTCCGGGACAGGGCCTCAAGAGACCCAGTACTTC
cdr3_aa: CASSYSGTGPQETQYF

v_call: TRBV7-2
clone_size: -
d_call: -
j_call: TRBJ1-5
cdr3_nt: TGTGCCAGCAGCTTATCCCAGAATAGCAATCAGCCCCAGCATTTT
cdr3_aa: CASSLSQNSNQPQHF

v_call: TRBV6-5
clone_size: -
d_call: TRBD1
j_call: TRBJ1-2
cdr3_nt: TGTGCCAGCAGTTCTTTCCGACAGGGGGCGGGAGGCTACACCTTC
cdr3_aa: CASSSFRQGAGGYTF

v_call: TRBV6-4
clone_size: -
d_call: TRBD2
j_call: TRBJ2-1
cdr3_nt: TGTGCCAGCAGTGCTGGGACTAGCGGGAACAATGAGCAGTTCTTC
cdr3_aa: CASSAGTSGNNEQFF

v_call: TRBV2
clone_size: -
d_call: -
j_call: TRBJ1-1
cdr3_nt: TGTGCCAGCGGGAGAGGATATAAAGCTTTCTTT
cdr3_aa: CASGRGYKAFF

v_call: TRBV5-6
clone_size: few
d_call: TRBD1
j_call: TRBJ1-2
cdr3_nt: TGTGCCAGCAGCTTACTACAGGGGGCCGTAGGCTACACCTTC
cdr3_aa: CASSLLQGAVGYTF

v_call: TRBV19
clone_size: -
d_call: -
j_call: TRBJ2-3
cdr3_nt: TGTGCCAGTAGATCACGGGAGACCACAGATACGCAGTATTTT
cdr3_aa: CASRSRETTDTQYF

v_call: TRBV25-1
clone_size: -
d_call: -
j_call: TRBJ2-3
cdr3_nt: TGTGCCAGCAGTATTTCCAATACGCAGTATTTT
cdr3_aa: CASSISNTQYF

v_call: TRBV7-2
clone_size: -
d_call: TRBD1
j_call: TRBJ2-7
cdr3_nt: TGTGCCAGCACTCCCGGACAGGGGTCCTACGAGCAGTACTTC
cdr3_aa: CASTPGQGSYEQYF

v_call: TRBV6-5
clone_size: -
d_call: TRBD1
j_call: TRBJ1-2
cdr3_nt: TGTGCCAGCACGGTCGGCCAGGGGGGTTATGGCTACACCTTC
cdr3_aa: CASTVGQGGYGYTF

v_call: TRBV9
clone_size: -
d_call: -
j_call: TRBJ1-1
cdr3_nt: TGTGCCAGCAGCGTAGGCCGCCGCGGTGAAGCTTTCTTT
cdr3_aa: CASSVGRRGEAFF

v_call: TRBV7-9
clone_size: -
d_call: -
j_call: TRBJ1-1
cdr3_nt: TGTGCCAGCAGCCTAGACACGAACACTGAAGCTTTCTTT
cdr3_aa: CASSLDTNTEAFF

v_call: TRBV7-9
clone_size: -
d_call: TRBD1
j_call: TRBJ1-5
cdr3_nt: TGTGCCAGCAGCCTTGACAGGGGCTCCTATCAGCCCCAGCATTTT
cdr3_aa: CASSLDRGSYQPQHF

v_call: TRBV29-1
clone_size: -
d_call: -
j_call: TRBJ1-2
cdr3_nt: TGCAGCGTTGTAGCGGAGGGCTATGGCTACACCTTC
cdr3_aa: CSVVAEGYGYTF

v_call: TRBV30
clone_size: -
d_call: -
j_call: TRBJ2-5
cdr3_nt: TGTGCCTGGAGTAAACCAGGACAGCAAGAGACCCAGTACTTC
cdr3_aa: CAWSKPGQQETQYF

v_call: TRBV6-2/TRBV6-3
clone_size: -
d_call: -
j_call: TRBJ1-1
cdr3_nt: TGTGCCAGCAGCACCAGCTTCAGGGCTTCGAACACTGAAGCTTTCTTT
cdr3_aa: CASSTSFRASNTEAFF

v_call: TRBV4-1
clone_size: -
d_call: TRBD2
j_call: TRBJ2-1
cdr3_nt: TGCGCCAGCAGCCATGAGAGCGGGGGTGGGAATGAGCAGTTCTTC
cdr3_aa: CASSHESGGGNEQFF